A single sample is the source of the 18 T cell receptor beta chains below, sequenced in a study of blood T cell repertoires in COVID-19. Produced via immunoSEQ multiplex PCR; TCRdb's table is partial and in-frame only. The table includes over 100,000 clones, 80% to 90% detected once. Specimen: peripheral blood. The receptors shown here come from a human donor in a cohort sampled during active COVID-19.

This clone showed up just once. This chain links TRBV7-9 with TRBJ1-1; 7 bases match TRBD1. This CDR3 has 13 residues. With V trimmed by 5 bases and J by 7 bases, 7 bases remained unmatched. The V gene's germline CDR1 is SEHNR and CDR2 FQNEAQ (reference sequence). The CDR3, as DNA: TGTGCCAGCAGCCCAGGAGGGGGCATTGAAGCTTTCTTT. Its translation is CASSPGGGIEAFF.

This chain links TRBV4-3 with TRBJ1-6; no firm D call. This CDR3 contains 17 residues. V was clipped by 0 bases and J by 0 bases, with 9 bases between them. Germline CDR1 and CDR2: LGHNA and YSLEER. CDR3 region: CASSQDGESSYNSPLHF. The DNA for the CDR3 is TGCGCCAGCAGCCAAGATGGGGAGAGCTCCTATAATTCACCCCTCCACTTT.

This clone was seen just once. The V gene is TRBV7-3, the J gene TRBJ1-1, with D maybe TRBD1 (5 bases). V was clipped by 1 base and J by 5 bases, with 14 bases between them. The CDR3 sequence is 15 residues long. Germline CDR1 SGHTA, CDR2 FQGTGA. In DNA form, the CDR3 reads TGTGCCAGCAGCTTAATGGGCCAGGGTGAGACTGAAGCTTTCTTT. It specifies CASSLMGQGETEAFF.

The chain has TRBV9 and TRBJ1-1; no clear D. The V end lost 5 bases, the J end lost 1 base, and 12 bases lay between the germline ends. Germline V CDR1 and CDR2: SGDLS, YYNGEE. The CDR3 is made up of 14 amino acids. CDR3 nucleotides: TGTGCCAGCAGTCCCGGGTTCCAGAACACTGAAGCTTTCTTT. As protein: CASSPGFQNTEAFF. The entire variable domain, with the rest obtained from reference TRBV9 and TRBJ1-1, is as follows: DSGVTQTPKHLITATGQRVTLRCSPRSGDLSVYWYQQSLDQGLQFLIQYYNGEERAKGNILERFSAQQFPDLHSELNLSSLELGDSALYFCASSPGFQNTEAFFGQGTRLTVV.

This clone was observed a few times. This chain connects TRBV10-3 to TRBJ1-5; D gene ambiguous. The CDR3 is 13 amino acids. Germline V gene lookup returns CDR1 ENHRY and CDR2 SYGVKD. The germline V and J ends were trimmed by 6 bases and 7 bases, with 13 bases remaining between them. CDR3 bases: TGTGCCATCAGCGCAGAGGGCCCACAGCCCCAGCATTTT. Translated, it gives CAISAEGPQPQHF.

In its sample, this clone was seen once. The chain is built from TRBV6-4 and TRBJ2-3; D ambiguous. Trimming stripped 0 bases from V and 1 base from J, with 11 bases between. This CDR3 has 16 residues. Germline V gene sequence: CDR1 MRHNA, CDR2 SNTAGT. DNA for the CDR3: TGTGCCAGCAGTGACTCGCATTCGGTGGGCACAGATACGCAGTATTTT. As protein: CASSDSHSVGTDTQYF.

CDR3: CAWSVQAGQYF. Written as DNA, the CDR3 is TGTGCCTGGAGTGTACAAGCGGGGCAGTACTTC. The genes are TRBV30 and TRBJ2-7; D possibly corresponds to TRBD2 (6 bases). The CDR3 extends over 11 amino acids. Germline CDR1 is GTSNPN and CDR2 is SVGIG (reference sequence). Trimming shortened V by 0 bases and J by 9 bases, and 9 bases separated the two germline ends.

This chain joins TRBV12-3 or TRBV12-4 and TRBJ1-2; TRBD1 is a possible D gene (5 bases). Trimming pared 3 bases from V and 2 bases from J, leaving 7 bases between. The CDR3 runs 13 residues. CDR3 nucleotides: TGTGCCAGCAGTTTTTCAGGGAACTATGGCTACACCTTC. It yields the protein CASSFSGNYGYTF.

J is TRBJ2-1 and V is TRBV7-8; weak D call: TRBD2 (6 bases). This CDR3 is built from 14 residues. The germline V gene encodes CDR1 SGHVS and CDR2 FQNEAQ. V was trimmed by 1 base and J by 3 bases, leaving 7 bases between them. DNA for the CDR3: TGTGCCAGCAGCTTAGGACTAGACTACAATGAGCAGTTCTTC. Translating it yields CASSLGLDYNEQFF.

The chain recombines TRBV9 with TRBJ2-1; no clear D gene. The CDR3 covers 13 residues. Trimming removed 1 base at V and 6 bases at J, with 8 bases between. Per the germline V gene, CDR1 is SGDLS and CDR2 is YYNGEE. CDR3 sequence (DNA): TGTGCCAGCAGCGTAAACTCGGGCAATGAGCAGTTCTTC. This translates into CASSVNSGNEQFF.

The chain has TRBV6-5 and TRBJ2-2, with 8 bases fitting TRBD2. The CDR3 is 16 residues long. Germline CDR1 MNHEY, CDR2 SVGAGI. V lost 0 bases and J lost 3; bases outside the gene matches: 3. The CDR3: CASSYSVGGDTGELFF. The CDR3 nucleotides read TGTGCCAGCAGTTACTCGGTCGGGGGGGACACCGGGGAGCTGTTTTTT.

The chain joins TRBV19 to TRBJ2-2, with 10 nucleotides matching TRBD2. The CDR3 is 14 amino acids. In germline, CDR1 is LNHDA, CDR2 SQIVND (reference sequence). The V and J ends lost 10 bases and 4 bases, in that order; junction bases with no gene match: 6. The CDR3 bases are TGTGCCACCAGCGGGGGGGCCATCACCGGGGAGCTGTTTTTT. Amino acid sequence: CATSGGAITGELFF.

The table lists this clone with a few counts. The gene calls are TRBV4-1 and TRBJ2-1; 15 bases align to TRBD2. Trimming took 3 bases from V and 2 from J; bases not matched to a gene: 8. Germline V gene data show CDR1 as MGHRA and CDR2 as YSYEKL. This CDR3 has 19 residues. DNA for the CDR3: TGCGCCAGCAGCCACCCGGGACTAGCGGGGGGCCCGACCTACAATGAGCAGTTCTTC. It translates to CASSHPGLAGGPTYNEQFF.

This clone was seen just once. This sequence joins TRBV4-3 and TRBJ1-2, with TRBD1 matching 8 bases. The CDR3 sequence is 16 residues long. Germline V gene data show CDR1 as LGHNA and CDR2 as YSLEER. V was pared by 4 bases and J by 4 bases, with 11 bases of the junction left unmatched. CDR3 coding DNA: TGCGCCAGCAGCCCCAATCCCAGGGGGCAATCCTATGGCTACACCTTC. Protein: CASSPNPRGQSYGYTF.

This clone occurred a few times. CDR3 bases: TGTGCCAGCAGCGCCCAGTGGGGCAGCAACTATGGCTACACCTTC. It translates to CASSAQWGSNYGYTF. The chain recombines TRBV7-2 with TRBJ1-2, with a tentative D call TRBD1 (5 bases). This CDR3 region has 15 residues. The V gene's germline CDR1 is SGHTA and CDR2 FQGNSA. Trimming took 5 bases from V and 2 from J, leaving 15 bases between them.

The V and J genes are TRBV19 and TRBJ2-7; 8 bases match TRBD2. CDR1 LNHDA and CDR2 SQIVND come from the germline V gene (reference sequence). The CDR3 consists of 15 residues. Trimming took 5 bases from V and 6 from J; bases not matched to a gene: 12. Here the CDR3 reads CASSEEAGGLAEQYF. As DNA, the CDR3 is TGTGCCAGTAGTGAGGAGGCGGGAGGCTTGGCCGAGCAGTACTTC. The whole variable domain, remainder taken from reference TRBV19 and TRBJ2-7, is DGGITQSPKYLFRKEGQNVTLSCEQNLNHDAMYWYRQDPGQGLRLIYYSQIVNDFQKGDIAEGYSVSREKKESFPLTVTSAQKNPTAFYLCASSEEAGGLAEQYFGPGTRLTVT.

In this sample, this clone turned up a few times. The chain recombines TRBV19 with TRBJ1-6, with 7 bases lining up with TRBD1. Germline V lookup: CDR1 LNHDA, CDR2 SQIVND (reference sequence). V shed 2 bases and J 6 bases; nucleotides not matched to a gene: 7. The length of the CDR3 is 16 residues. The CDR3 here is CASSISAGQLNSPLHF. The CDR3 nucleotides read TGTGCCAGTAGTATAAGTGCGGGACAGCTTAATTCACCCCTCCACTTT.

V and J are TRBV4-2 and TRBJ2-7; no definite D call. Trimming removed 0 bases at V and 6 bases at J, with 6 bases between. Germline-derived CDR1 and CDR2 are LGHNA and YNFKEQ. CDR3 length: 12 residues. The CDR3 is CASSQDVSEQYF. The CDR3 region has the DNA TGTGCCAGCAGCCAAGATGTCTCCGAGCAGTACTTC.